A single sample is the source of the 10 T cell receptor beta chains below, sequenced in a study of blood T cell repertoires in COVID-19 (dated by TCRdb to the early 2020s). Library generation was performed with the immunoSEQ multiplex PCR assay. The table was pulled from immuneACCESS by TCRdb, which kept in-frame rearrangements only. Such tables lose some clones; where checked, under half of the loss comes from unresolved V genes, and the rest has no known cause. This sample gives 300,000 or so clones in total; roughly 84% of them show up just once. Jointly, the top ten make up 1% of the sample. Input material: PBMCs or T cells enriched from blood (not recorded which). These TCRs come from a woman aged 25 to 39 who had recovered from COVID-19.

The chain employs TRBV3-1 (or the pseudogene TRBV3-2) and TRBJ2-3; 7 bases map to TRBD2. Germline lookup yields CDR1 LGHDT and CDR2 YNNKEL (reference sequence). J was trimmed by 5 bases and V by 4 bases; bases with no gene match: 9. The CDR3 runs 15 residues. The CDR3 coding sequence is TGTGCCAGCAGCCCCCCGGGGAGGGCCGAAGATACGCAGTATTTT. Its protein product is CASSPPGRAEDTQYF.

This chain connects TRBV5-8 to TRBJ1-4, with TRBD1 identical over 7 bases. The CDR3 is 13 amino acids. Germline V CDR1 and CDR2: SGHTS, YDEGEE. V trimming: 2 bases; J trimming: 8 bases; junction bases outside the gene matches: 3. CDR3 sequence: CASSFRGTEKLFF. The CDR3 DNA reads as TGTGCCAGCAGCTTCAGGGGGACGGAAAAACTGTTTTTT.

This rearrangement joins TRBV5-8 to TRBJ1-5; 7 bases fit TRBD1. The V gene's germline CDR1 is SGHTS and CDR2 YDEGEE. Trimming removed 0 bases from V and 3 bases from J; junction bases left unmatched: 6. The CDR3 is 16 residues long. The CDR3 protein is CASSLAAGGLNQPQHF. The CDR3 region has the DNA TGTGCCAGCAGCTTGGCCGCAGGGGGTCTCAATCAGCCCCAGCATTTT.

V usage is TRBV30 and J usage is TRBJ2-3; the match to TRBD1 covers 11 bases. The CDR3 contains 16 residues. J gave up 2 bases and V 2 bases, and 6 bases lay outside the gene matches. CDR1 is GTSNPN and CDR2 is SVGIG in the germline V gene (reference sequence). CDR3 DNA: TGTGCCTGGAGTCCGGGACAGGGGGGGTTCACAGATACGCAGTATTTT. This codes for CAWSPGQGGFTDTQYF.

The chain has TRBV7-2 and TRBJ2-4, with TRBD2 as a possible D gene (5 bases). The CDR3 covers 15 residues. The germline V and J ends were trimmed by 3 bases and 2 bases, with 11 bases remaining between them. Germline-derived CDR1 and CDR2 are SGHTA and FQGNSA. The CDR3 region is CASSLWGASKNIQYF. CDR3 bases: TGTGCCAGCAGCTTGTGGGGAGCGTCCAAAAACATTCAGTACTTC.

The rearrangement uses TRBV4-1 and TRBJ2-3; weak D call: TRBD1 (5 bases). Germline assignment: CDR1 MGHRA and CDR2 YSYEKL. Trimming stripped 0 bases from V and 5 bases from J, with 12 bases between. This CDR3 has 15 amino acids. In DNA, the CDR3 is TGCGCCAGCAGCCAAGAGGGGCGGAGTGGAGATACGCAGTATTTT. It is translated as CASSQEGRSGDTQYF.

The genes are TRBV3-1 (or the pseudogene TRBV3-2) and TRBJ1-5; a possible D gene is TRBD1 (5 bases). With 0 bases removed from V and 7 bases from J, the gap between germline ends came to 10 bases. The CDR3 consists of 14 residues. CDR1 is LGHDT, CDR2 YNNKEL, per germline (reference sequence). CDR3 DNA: TGTGCCAGCAGCCAAGAGCGGGGCAGCCAGCCCCAGCATTTT. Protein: CASSQERGSQPQHF.

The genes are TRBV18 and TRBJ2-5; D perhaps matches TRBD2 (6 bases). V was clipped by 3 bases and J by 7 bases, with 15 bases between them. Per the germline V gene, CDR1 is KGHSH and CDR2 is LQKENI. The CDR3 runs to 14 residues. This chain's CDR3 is CASSPSEGPVTQYF. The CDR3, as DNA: TGTGCCAGCTCACCCTCGGAGGGGCCGGTGACCCAGTACTTC.

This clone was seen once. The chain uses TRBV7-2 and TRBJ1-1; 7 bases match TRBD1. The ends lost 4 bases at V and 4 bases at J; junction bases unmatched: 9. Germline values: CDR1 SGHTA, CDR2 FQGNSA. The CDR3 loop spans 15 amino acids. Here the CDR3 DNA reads TGTGCCAGCAGCTCACGGACAGGCCTGGGCACTGAAGCTTTCTTT. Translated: CASSSRTGLGTEAFF. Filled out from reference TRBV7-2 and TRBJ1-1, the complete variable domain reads GAGVSQSPSNKVTEKGKDVELRCDPISGHTALYWYRQSLGQGLEFLIYFQGNSAPDKSGLPSDRFSAERTGGSVSTLTIQRTQQEDSAVYLCASSSRTGLGTEAFFGQGTRLTVV.

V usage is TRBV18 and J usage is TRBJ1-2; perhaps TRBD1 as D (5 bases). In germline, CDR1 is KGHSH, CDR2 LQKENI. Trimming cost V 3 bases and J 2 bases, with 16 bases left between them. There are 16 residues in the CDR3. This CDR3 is CASSPLPQQGNYGYTF. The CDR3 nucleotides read TGTGCCAGCTCACCCCTGCCGCAGCAGGGCAACTATGGCTACACCTTC.